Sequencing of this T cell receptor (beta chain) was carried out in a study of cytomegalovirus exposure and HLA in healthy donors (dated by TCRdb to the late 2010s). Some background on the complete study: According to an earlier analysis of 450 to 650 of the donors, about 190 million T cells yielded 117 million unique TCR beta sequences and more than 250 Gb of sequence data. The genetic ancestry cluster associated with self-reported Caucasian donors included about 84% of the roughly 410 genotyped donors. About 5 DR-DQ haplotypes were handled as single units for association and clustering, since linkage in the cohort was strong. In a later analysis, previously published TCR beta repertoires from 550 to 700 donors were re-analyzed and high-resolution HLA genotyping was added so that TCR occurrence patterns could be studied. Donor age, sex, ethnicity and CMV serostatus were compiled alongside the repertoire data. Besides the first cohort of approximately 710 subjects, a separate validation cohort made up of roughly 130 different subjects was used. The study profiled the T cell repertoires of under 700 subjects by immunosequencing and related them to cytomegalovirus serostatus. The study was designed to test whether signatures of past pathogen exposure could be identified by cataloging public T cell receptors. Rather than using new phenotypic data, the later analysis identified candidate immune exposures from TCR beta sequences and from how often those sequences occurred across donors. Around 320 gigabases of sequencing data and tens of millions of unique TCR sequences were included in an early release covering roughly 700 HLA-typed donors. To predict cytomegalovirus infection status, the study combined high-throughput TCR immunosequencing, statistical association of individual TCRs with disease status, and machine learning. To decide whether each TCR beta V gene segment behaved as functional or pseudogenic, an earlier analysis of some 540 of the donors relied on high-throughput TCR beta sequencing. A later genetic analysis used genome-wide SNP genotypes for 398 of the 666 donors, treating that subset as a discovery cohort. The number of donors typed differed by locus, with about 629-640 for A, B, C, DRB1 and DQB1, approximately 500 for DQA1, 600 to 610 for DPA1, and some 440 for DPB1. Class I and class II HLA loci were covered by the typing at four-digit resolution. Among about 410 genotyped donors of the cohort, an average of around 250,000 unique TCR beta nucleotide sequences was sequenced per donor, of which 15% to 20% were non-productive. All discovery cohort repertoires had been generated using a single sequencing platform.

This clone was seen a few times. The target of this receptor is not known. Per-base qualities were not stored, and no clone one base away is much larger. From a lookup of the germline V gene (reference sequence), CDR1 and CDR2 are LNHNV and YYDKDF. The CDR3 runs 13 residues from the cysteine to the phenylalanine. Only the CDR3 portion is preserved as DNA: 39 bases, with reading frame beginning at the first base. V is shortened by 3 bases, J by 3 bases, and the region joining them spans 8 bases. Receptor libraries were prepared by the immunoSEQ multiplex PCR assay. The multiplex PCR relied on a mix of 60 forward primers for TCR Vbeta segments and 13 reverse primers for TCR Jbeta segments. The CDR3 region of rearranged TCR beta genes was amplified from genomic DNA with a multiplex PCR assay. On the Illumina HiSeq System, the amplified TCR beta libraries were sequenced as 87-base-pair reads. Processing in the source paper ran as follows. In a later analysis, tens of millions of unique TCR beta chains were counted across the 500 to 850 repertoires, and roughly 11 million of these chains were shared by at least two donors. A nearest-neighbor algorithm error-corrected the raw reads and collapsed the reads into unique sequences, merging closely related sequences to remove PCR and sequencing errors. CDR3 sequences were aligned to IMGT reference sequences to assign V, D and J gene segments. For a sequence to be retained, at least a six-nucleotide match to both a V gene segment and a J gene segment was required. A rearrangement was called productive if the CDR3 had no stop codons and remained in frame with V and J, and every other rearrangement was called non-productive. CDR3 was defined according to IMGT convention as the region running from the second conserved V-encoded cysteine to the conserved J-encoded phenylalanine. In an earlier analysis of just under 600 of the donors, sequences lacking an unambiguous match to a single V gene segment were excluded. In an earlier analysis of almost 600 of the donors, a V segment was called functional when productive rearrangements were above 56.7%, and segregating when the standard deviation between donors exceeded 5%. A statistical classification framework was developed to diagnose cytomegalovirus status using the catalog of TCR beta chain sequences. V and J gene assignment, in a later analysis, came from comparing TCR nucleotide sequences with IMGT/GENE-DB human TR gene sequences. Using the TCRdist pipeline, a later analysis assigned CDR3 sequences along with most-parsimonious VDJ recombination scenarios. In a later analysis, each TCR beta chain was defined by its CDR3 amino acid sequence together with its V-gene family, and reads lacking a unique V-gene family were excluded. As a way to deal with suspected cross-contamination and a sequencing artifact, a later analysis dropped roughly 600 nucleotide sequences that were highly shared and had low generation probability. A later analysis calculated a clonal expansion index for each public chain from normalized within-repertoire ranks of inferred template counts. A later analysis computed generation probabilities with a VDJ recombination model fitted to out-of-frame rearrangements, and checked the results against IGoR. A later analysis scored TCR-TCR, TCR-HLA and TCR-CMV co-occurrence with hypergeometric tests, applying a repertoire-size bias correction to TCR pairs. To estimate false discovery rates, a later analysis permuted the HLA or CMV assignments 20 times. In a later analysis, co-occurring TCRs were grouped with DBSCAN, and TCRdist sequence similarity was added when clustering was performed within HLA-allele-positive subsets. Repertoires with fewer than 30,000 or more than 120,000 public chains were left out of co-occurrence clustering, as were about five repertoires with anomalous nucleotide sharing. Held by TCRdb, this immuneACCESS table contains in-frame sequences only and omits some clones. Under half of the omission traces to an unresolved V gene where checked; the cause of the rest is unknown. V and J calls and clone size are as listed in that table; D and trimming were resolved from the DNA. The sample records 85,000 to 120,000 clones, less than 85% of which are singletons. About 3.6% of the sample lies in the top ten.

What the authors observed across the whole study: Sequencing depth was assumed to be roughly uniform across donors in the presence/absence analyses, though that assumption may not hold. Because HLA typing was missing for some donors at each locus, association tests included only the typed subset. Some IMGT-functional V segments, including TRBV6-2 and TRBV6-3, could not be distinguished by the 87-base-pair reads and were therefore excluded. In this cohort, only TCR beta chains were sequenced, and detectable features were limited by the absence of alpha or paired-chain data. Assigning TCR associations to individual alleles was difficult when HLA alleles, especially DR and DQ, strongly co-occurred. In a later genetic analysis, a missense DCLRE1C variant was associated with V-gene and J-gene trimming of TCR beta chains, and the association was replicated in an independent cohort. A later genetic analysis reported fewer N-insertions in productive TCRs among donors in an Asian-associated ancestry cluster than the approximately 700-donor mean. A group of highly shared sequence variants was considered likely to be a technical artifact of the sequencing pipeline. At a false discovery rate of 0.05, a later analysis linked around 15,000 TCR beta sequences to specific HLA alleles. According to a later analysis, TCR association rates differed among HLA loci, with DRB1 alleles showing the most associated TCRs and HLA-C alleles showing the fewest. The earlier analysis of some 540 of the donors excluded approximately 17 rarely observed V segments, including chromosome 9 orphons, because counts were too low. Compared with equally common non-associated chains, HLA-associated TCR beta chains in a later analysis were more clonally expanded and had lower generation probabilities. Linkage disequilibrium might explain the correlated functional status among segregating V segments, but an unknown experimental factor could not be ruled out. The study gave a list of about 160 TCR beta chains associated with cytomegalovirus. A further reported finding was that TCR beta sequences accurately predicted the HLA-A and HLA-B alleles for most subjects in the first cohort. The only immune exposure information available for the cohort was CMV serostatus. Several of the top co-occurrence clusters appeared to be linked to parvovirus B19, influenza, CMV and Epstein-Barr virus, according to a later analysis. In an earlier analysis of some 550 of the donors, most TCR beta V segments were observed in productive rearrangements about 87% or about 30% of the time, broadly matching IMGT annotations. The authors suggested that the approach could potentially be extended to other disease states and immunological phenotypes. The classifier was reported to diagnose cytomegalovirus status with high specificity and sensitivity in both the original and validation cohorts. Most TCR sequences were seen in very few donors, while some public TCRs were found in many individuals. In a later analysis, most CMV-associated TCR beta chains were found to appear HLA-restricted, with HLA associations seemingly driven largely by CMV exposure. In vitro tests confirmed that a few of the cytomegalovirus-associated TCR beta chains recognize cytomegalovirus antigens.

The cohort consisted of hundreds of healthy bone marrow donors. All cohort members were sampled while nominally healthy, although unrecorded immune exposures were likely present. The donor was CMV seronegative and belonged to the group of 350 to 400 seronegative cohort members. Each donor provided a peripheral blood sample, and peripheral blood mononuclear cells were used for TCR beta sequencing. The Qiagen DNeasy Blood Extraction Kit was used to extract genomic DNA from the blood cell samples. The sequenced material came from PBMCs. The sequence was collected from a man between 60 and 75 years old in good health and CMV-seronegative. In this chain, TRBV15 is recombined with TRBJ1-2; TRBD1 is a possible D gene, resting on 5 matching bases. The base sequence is TGTGCCACCAGCAGGGACACCTACTATGGCTACACCTTC. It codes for CATSRDTYYGYTF.